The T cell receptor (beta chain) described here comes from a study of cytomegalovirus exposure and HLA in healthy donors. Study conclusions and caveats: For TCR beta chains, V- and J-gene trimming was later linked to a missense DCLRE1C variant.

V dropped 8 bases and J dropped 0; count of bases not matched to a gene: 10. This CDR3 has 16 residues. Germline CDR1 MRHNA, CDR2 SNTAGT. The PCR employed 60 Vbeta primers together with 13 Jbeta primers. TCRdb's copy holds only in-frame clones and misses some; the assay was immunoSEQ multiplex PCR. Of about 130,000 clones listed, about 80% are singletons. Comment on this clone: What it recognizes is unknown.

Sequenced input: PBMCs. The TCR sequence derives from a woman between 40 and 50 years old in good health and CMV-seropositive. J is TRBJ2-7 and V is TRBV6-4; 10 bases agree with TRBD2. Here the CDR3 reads CASAASGSDGSYEQYF. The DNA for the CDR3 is TGTGCCAGCGCGGCTAGCGGGAGTGATGGCTCCTACGAGCAGTACTTC.